This entry lists 7 T cell receptor beta chains sequenced from one sample in a study of T cell changes during pregnancy in multiple sclerosis (dated by TCRdb to about 2019). The library was produced with the immunoSEQ multiplex PCR assay. In TCRdb, the immuneACCESS table is reduced to in-frame sequences with V and J assigned. These tables do not hold every clone; where another copy was compared, an unresolved V gene accounts for under half, and the others remain unexplained. The sample table records 45,000 or so clones; under 95% of these occur just once. The top ten hold around 2.6% of the sample. The specimen was CD8+ T cells from peripheral blood mononuclear cells, collected in the second trimester of pregnancy. The receptors come from a female donor with multiple sclerosis, enrolled in a pregnancy study.

The V call is TRBV27, the J call TRBJ1-4; TRBD1 aligns across 8 bases. The junction had 6 bases not matched to a gene; V was cut back by 2 bases and J by 10 bases. This CDR3 has 14 residues. Germline V gene lookup returns CDR1 MNHEY and CDR2 SMNVEV (reference sequence). CDR3 nucleotide sequence: TGTGCCAGCAGTTTAGGGCAGGGGGCGGGAAAACTGTTTTTT. This codes for CASSLGQGAGKLFF.

The chain is built from TRBV5-6 and TRBJ2-7; 7 bases are a match to TRBD2. The CDR3 spans 14 residues. Germline CDR1 and CDR2: SGHDT and YYEEEE. The junction had 6 bases not matched to a gene; V was cut back by 4 bases and J by 2 bases. CDR3 bases: TGTGCCAGCAGCCCTGGGACTAATACCTACGAGCAGTACTTC. Translating it yields CASSPGTNTYEQYF. The whole variable domain, remainder taken from reference TRBV5-6 and TRBJ2-7, is DAGVTQSPTHLIKTRGQQVTLRCSPKSGHDTVSWYQQALGQGPQFIFQYYEEEERQRGNFPDRFSGHQFPNYSSELNVNALLLGDSALYLCASSPGTNTYEQYFGPGTRLTVT.

This sequence joins TRBV4-1 and TRBJ1-1, with 9 bases fitting TRBD1. Germline V gives CDR1 MGHRA, CDR2 YSYEKL. The CDR3 has 15 amino acids. V was pared by 2 bases and J by 6 bases, with 7 bases of the junction left unmatched. Written as DNA, the CDR3 is TGCGCCAGCAGCCAATCCGGGACAGGGCGCGCTGAAGCTTTCTTT. Encoded protein: CASSQSGTGRAEAFF.

This chain uses TRBV27 with TRBJ2-3, with 9 bases identical to TRBD2. The CDR3 consists of 16 residues. Germline assignment: CDR1 MNHEY and CDR2 SMNVEV (reference sequence). The trim removed 5 bases at V and 6 bases at J, leaving 12 bases unmatched. The CDR3 reads CASSVRAGGIRDTQYF. In nucleotides, the CDR3 is TGTGCCAGCAGTGTACGTGCGGGGGGGATTAGGGATACGCAGTATTTT.

V is TRBV2 and J is TRBJ2-7; D remains unclear. The ends were cut back, 5 bases at V and 2 bases at J, with 16 bases in the middle. In germline, CDR1 is SNHLY, CDR2 FYNNEI. The CDR3 consists of 15 residues. The chain's CDR3 is CASSTIASLTYEQYF. DNA of the CDR3: TGTGCCAGCAGTACAATTGCAAGTCTTACCTACGAGCAGTACTTC.

The rearrangement links TRBV4-3 to TRBJ1-2; D ambiguous. V was pared by 0 bases and J by 3 bases, with 8 bases between. The CDR3 spans 14 residues. Germline V lookup: CDR1 LGHNA, CDR2 YSLEER. CDR3 in amino acids: CASSQDGQHYGYTF. CDR3 DNA: TGCGCCAGCAGCCAAGATGGGCAGCACTATGGCTACACCTTC.

The chain carries TRBV6-1 and TRBJ1-6; a possible D gene is TRBD1 (5 bases). Germline V gene lookup returns CDR1 MNHNS and CDR2 SASEGT. The CDR3 has 15 amino acids. Deletions cut 2 bases from V and 4 bases from J, with 9 bases between. The CDR3 DNA is TGTGCCAGCAGTGAAAGACAGTTTTATAATTCACCCCTCCACTTT. This sequence encodes CASSERQFYNSPLHF.